Below are 28 T cell receptor beta chains sequenced from a single sample in a study of molecular identifiers for immune sequencing clone quantification. TCRdb re-called the PCR reads with MiXCR, one entry per CDR3 protein. The data show about 68,000 distinct CDR3 sequences, with 15% to 20% seen just once and 1.5% held by the top ten. The specimen was naive CD8+ T cells from blood, with Jurkat cell RNA spiked in. The subset was: FACS-sorted CD8+CD4-CCR7+CD45RA+ naive T cells. These receptors originate from a human donor in good health. Some libraries in this study had Jurkat cell RNA spiked in.

This clonotype has at least ten counts. The V call is TRBV29-1, the J call TRBJ2-7; D possibly corresponds to TRBD2 (6 bases). CDR1 is SQVTM, CDR2 ANQGSEA, per germline. Trimming took 3 bases from V and 0 from J, leaving 15 bases between them. The CDR3 spans 15 residues. The chain's CDR3 is CSVEGGEEFSYEQYF. In DNA, the CDR3 is TGCAGCGTTGAGGGGGGAGAAGAATTCTCCTACGAGCAGTACTTC.

This clonotype was seen many times. This chain joins TRBV29-1 and TRBJ2-7; TRBD1 matches at 8 bases. This CDR3 is built from 12 residues. Germline values: CDR1 SQVTM, CDR2 ANQGSEA. The trim removed 7 bases at V and 2 bases at J, leaving 4 bases unmatched. The CDR3 DNA reads as TGCAGCGCCCGGGACAGGACCTACGAGCAGTACTTC. Amino acid sequence: CSARDRTYEQYF.

This clonotype was seen a handful of times. The germline gene is not matched at one end of the junction; a read error may be the cause. J is TRBJ2-2 and V is TRBV12-5, with a possible D match to TRBD1 (6 bases). The germline CDR1 and CDR2 sequences are LGHNT and FRNRAP. The CDR3 spans 14 residues. The CDR3 DNA is TGTGCTGGTGGTTTGGCAGGGGCCACCGGGGAGCTGTTTTTT. It is translated as CAGGLAGATGELFF.

This clonotype was seen repeatedly, ten times or more. CDR3 protein: CASGTGVEPQHF. The CDR3, as DNA: TGTGCCAGTGGGACAGGGGTAGAGCCCCAGCATTTT. The chain has TRBV7-8 and TRBJ1-5; 10 nucleotides line up with TRBD1. J lost 8 bases, V lost 9 bases, and 4 bases had no gene match. Germline V gives CDR1 SGHVS, CDR2 FQNEAQ. The CDR3 covers 12 residues. The full variable domain, completed using reference TRBV7-8 and TRBJ1-5, is GAGVSQSPRYKVAKRGQDVALRCDPISGHVSLFWYQQALGQGPEFLTYFQNEAQLDKSGLPSDRFFAERPEGSVSTLKIQRTQQEDSAVYLCASGTGVEPQHFGDGTRLSIL.

This clonotype appeared a few times. The V gene is TRBV10-2, the J gene TRBJ1-1; D remains ambiguous. This CDR3 has 13 residues. V gave up 1 base and J gave up 7 bases, with 10 bases separating them. Germline V CDR1 and CDR2: WSHSY, SAAADI. The CDR3 coding sequence is TGCGCCAGCAGTGAGTTTGCCAGGCGTGAAGCTTTCTTT. Protein product: CASSEFARREAFF.

As regards this clonotype: A much larger clone lies a single base off, so this may be a read error. The chain links TRBV25-1 to TRBJ2-7; TRBD1 matches 11 bases. The CDR3 spans 14 residues. V lost 6 bases to trimming and J lost 5 bases; unmatched junction nucleotides: 6. Germline loops: CDR1 MGHDK, CDR2 SYGVNS. The CDR3 DNA is TGTGCCAGCAGCGACGGACAGGGGGCTCACGAGCAGTACTTC. This gives the protein CASSDGQGAHEQYF.

The table lists this clonotype with many counts. The gene calls are TRBV2 and TRBJ2-7; D may be TRBD1 (6 bases). This CDR3 region has 14 residues. Germline assignment: CDR1 SNHLY and CDR2 FYNNEI. V was clipped by 5 bases and J by 2 bases, with 13 bases between them. The CDR3 region is CASSPNGQTYEQYF. The CDR3 region has the DNA TGTGCCAGCAGTCCGAACGGACAGACCTACGAGCAGTACTTC. Variable domain in full (rest from reference TRBV2 and TRBJ2-7): EPEVTQTPSHQVTQMGQEVILRCVPISNHLYFYWYRQILGQKVEFLVSFYNNEISEKSEIFDDQFSVERPDGSNFTLKIRSTKLEDSAMYFCASSPNGQTYEQYFGPGTRLTVT.

This clonotype showed up just a few times. A clone one base away is much larger, so this may be a read error. V gene TRBV14 combines with J gene TRBJ2-3; D is uncertain. With 6 bases removed from V and 5 bases from J, the gap between germline ends came to 18 bases. The CDR3 is 15 amino acids. The germline CDR1 and CDR2 sequences are SGHDN and FVKESK. The CDR3 reads CASSPTAIVRDTQYF. The DNA of the CDR3 is TGTGCCAGCAGTCCCACCGCTATAGTTAGAGATACGCAGTATTTT.

This clonotype was picked up many times. V is TRBV4-1 and J is TRBJ2-3, with 10 bases that match TRBD1. The CDR3 runs 18 residues. Germline assignment: CDR1 MGHRA and CDR2 YSYEKL. V lost 1 base, J lost 6 bases, and 13 bases stayed unmatched. The CDR3 nucleotides read TGCGCCAGCAGCCAAGTTACGTGGGACAGGGGCCTTCAGGATACGCAGTATTTT. Translating it yields CASSQVTWDRGLQDTQYF.

V is TRBV12-3 or TRBV12-4 and J is TRBJ2-7; the match to TRBD1 covers 8 bases. V dropped 5 bases and J dropped 4; count of bases not matched to a gene: 10. This CDR3 contains 15 residues. CDR3 protein: CASSRPRTGNYEQYF. The DNA of the CDR3 is TGTGCCAGCAGTAGGCCTCGGACAGGGAATTACGAGCAGTACTTC.

Remarks on this clonotype: Possible read error: a much larger clone is one base away. This chain uses TRBV7-2 with TRBJ2-7; possibly TRBD1 or TRBD2 for D (5 bases each). Trimming left V 4 bases short and J 9 bases short, with 28 bases between. This CDR3 contains 17 residues. The germline V gene encodes CDR1 SGHTA and CDR2 FQGNSA. The CDR3 loop is CASSYPRDVSLPHGQYF. DNA for the CDR3: TGTGCCAGCAGCTACCCCCGGGACGTCTCCTTGCCCCACGGGCAGTACTTC.

This clonotype has a count of ten or more. This rearrangement joins TRBV28 to TRBJ1-4; D might be TRBD1 (5 bases). Germline CDR1 MDHEN, CDR2 SYDVKM. The CDR3 covers 14 residues. With 6 bases removed from V and 2 bases from J, the gap between germline ends came to 10 bases. CDR3 region: CASSRRGTNEKLFF. In nucleotides, the CDR3 is TGTGCCAGCAGCCGTCGGGGGACTAATGAAAAACTGTTTTTT. Supplemented by reference TRBV28 and TRBJ1-4, the full variable domain reads DVKVTQSSRYLVKRTGEKVFLECVQDMDHENMFWYRQDPGLGLRLIYFSYDVKMKEKGDIPEGYSVSREKKERFSLILESASTNQTSMYLCASSRRGTNEKLFFGSGTQLSVL.

This clonotype was recorded many times. DNA of the CDR3: TGCAGTGCTAGAGACCCGTCTGGTCAGCCCCAGCATTTT. It encodes CSARDPSGQPQHF. This sequence joins TRBV20-1 and TRBJ1-5; no clear D gene. V was trimmed by 0 bases and J by 6 bases, leaving 9 bases between them. The length of the CDR3 is 13 residues. CDR1 and CDR2 (germline): DFQATT, SNEGSKA (reference sequence).

There are many counts of this clonotype. This chain joins TRBV27 and TRBJ2-7, with TRBD2 matching 7 bases. The CDR3 loop spans 14 amino acids. With 6 bases clipped from V and 4 bases from J, the junction kept 9 bases outside the gene matches. From germline, CDR1 is MNHEY and CDR2 SMNVEV (reference sequence). The CDR3 DNA reads as TGTGCCAGCAGGCGGGGAGGGGCAGGGTACGAGCAGTACTTC. It translates to CASRRGGAGYEQYF.

The V and J genes are TRBV5-1 and TRBJ2-1, with TRBD2 matching over 11 bases. J lost 3 bases, V lost 7 bases, and 9 bases had no gene match. Germline V gene sequence: CDR1 SGHRS, CDR2 YFSETQ. The CDR3 runs to 16 residues. The CDR3 loop reads CASLNPLAGGYNEQFF. The CDR3 DNA reads as TGCGCCAGCTTAAACCCGCTAGCGGGAGGCTACAATGAGCAGTTCTTC.

In this sample, this clonotype turned up many times. The rearrangement links TRBV3-1 to TRBJ2-5; D remains unclear. Per the germline V gene, CDR1 is LGHDT and CDR2 is YNNKEL (reference sequence). V was pared by 4 bases and J by 3 bases, with 3 bases between. The CDR3 totals 11 residues. The CDR3 loop reads CASSREETQYF. CDR3 DNA: TGTGCCAGCAGCCGGGAAGAGACCCAGTACTTC.

As regards this clonotype: The junction differs from germline at one of its ends, possibly a read error. The V gene is TRBV9, the J gene TRBJ2-3; 9 positions match TRBD2. Germline V gives CDR1 SGDLS, CDR2 YYNGEE. This CDR3 spans 19 amino acids. The CDR3 protein is CASSVAVSGSKEGADTQYF. CDR3 bases: TGCGCCAGCAGCGTAGCTGTTAGCGGGAGTAAAGAGGGCGCAGATACGCAGTATTTT.

To note about this clonotype: One end of the junction does not line up with germline, which may come from a read error. The chain employs TRBV6-5 and TRBJ2-1; D unclear. The CDR3 is 12 residues long. Germline loops: CDR1 MNHEY, CDR2 SVGAGI. CDR3 region: CASGYPSTEQFF. The CDR3 nucleotides are TGTGCCAGCGGTTACCCAAGCACTGAGCAGTTCTTC.

This clonotype was detected ten times or more. The CDR3 DNA reads TGTGCCAGCAGTTCACTCCTAGCGGGAGCTATCAATGAGCAGTTCTTC. Encoded protein: CASSSLLAGAINEQFF. J is TRBJ2-1 and V is TRBV28, with TRBD2 identical over 10 bases. Germline loops: CDR1 MDHEN, CDR2 SYDVKM. The CDR3 totals 16 residues. After removal of 4 bases from V and 6 bases from J, the junction contained 9 bases not matched to a gene.

In the case of this clonotype: A read error is possible here, since a much larger clone lies one base away. The chain is built from TRBV10-3 and TRBJ2-1; D is ambiguous. V lost 3 bases and J 7 bases, leaving 10 bases between the germline ends. CDR1 and CDR2 from the germline V gene are ENHRY and SYGVKD. The CDR3 runs to 13 residues. CDR3: CAISDDKVNEQFF. CDR3 DNA sequence: TGTGCCATCAGTGATGACAAGGTAAATGAGCAGTTCTTC.

The sample holds many counts of this clonotype. The chain has TRBV7-2 and TRBJ2-7, with 9 bases fitting TRBD2. Germline trimming cut 1 base from V and 5 bases from J; bases unmatched to any gene: 3. This CDR3 spans 14 amino acids. Germline loops: CDR1 SGHTA, CDR2 FQGNSA. In nucleotides, the CDR3 is TGTGCCAGCAGCTTAGTCCTAGCGGGGAACGAGCAGTACTTC. Protein product: CASSLVLAGNEQYF.

About this clonotype: This may come from a read error, since a much larger clone is one base off. The chain joins TRBV12-3 or TRBV12-4 to TRBJ2-3, with D possibly being TRBD2 (5 bases). V dropped 4 bases and J dropped 3 bases, with 11 bases sitting between them. The length of the CDR3 is 14 residues. DNA for the CDR3: TGTGCCAGCAGTTCCGGAAGGGAGACAGATACGCAGTATTTT. Amino acids: CASSSGRETDTQYF.

This clonotype has just one count. With a much larger clone just one base away, this may be a read error. As DNA, the CDR3 is TGTGCCGGCAGCCTCCGCTCGTACGAGCAGTACTTC. This gives the protein CAGSLRSYEQYF. The rearrangement uses TRBV7-9 and TRBJ2-7; unclear D gene. Germline V gene data show CDR1 as SEHNR and CDR2 as FQNEAQ (reference sequence). The CDR3 has 12 residues.

This clonotype has ten or more counts. This rearrangement joins TRBV19 to TRBJ2-7; 10 bases agree with TRBD2. V shed 5 bases and J 3 bases; nucleotides not matched to a gene: 16. The V gene's germline CDR1 is LNHDA and CDR2 SQIVND (reference sequence). The CDR3 totals 18 residues. The DNA of the CDR3 is TGTGCCAGTAGTGCGGCCCAGCACCCTAGCGGGAGCCTCTACGAGCAGTACTTC. Its protein product is CASSAAQHPSGSLYEQYF. Based on the CDR3 plus reference TRBV19 and TRBJ2-7, the full variable domain is DGGITQSPKYLFRKEGQNVTLSCEQNLNHDAMYWYRQDPGQGLRLIYYSQIVNDFQKGDIAEGYSVSREKKESFPLTVTSAQKNPTAFYLCASSAAQHPSGSLYEQYFGPGTRLTVT.

This clonotype showed up many times. The rearrangement uses TRBV11-2 and TRBJ2-3, with unresolved D. The CDR3 has 13 residues. Per germline, CDR1 SGHAT and CDR2 FQNNGV. Trimming left V 10 bases short and J 4 bases short, with 15 bases between. The CDR3 sequence is CATRTFTPDTQYF. Here the CDR3 DNA reads TGTGCCACCCGGACCTTTACCCCAGATACGCAGTATTTT. Full variable domain (remainder filled in from reference TRBV11-2 and TRBJ2-3): EAGVAQSPRYKIIEKRQSVAFWCNPISGHATLYWYQQILGQGPKLLIQFQNNGVVDDSQLPKDRFSAERLKGVDSTLKIQPAKLEDSAVYLCATRTFTPDTQYFGPGTRLTVL.

Ten or more counts support this clonotype. This chain connects TRBV5-1 to TRBJ2-3, with 8 bases identical to TRBD2. Germline V gene lookup returns CDR1 SGHRS and CDR2 YFSETQ. This CDR3 has 19 amino acids. V was pared by 3 bases and J by 0 bases, with 15 bases of the junction left unmatched. In DNA form, the CDR3 reads TGCGCCAGCAGCTCGGCGGGCTTTAAACTAGCGGCTAGCACAGATACGCAGTATTTT. This encodes CASSSAGFKLAASTDTQYF.

This clonotype occurred many times. The J gene is TRBJ2-1, the V gene TRBV19, with a possible D match to TRBD1 (5 bases). The CDR3 length is 13 residues. The V gene's germline CDR1 is LNHDA and CDR2 SQIVND (reference sequence). Trimming took 5 bases from V and 8 from J, leaving 13 bases between them. Written as DNA, the CDR3 is TGTGCCAGTAGTGAGTCCTCAGGGTATGAGCAGTTCTTC. This gives the protein CASSESSGYEQFF.

On this clonotype: This may stem from a read error, because a much larger clone lies one nucleotide away. The rearrangement uses TRBV30 and TRBJ2-3; perhaps TRBD2 as D (5 bases). This CDR3 region has 14 residues. CDR1 is GTSNPN, CDR2 SVGIG, per germline (reference sequence). CDR3 nucleotides: TGTGCCTGGTCGGACGTCTCTAGCACAGATACGCGGTATTTT. This codes for CAWSDVSSTDTRYF.